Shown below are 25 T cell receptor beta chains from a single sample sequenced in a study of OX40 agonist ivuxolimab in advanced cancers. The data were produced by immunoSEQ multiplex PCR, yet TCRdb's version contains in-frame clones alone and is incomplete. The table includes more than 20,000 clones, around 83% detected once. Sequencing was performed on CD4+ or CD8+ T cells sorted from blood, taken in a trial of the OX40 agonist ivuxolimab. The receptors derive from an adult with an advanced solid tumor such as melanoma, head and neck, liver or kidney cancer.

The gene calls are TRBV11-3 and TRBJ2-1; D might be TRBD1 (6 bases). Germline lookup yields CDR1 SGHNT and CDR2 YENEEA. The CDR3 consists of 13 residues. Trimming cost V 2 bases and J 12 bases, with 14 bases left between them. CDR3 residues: CASSLSQQGRQFF. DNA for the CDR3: TGTGCCAGCAGCTTATCCCAACAGGGACGGCAGTTCTTC.

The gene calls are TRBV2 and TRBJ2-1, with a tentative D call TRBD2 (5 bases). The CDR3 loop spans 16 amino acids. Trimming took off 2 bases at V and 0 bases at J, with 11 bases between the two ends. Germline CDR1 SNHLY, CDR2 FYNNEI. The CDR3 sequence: CASSEILASSYNEQFF. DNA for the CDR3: TGTGCCAGCAGTGAAATTTTAGCGAGCTCCTACAATGAGCAGTTCTTC.

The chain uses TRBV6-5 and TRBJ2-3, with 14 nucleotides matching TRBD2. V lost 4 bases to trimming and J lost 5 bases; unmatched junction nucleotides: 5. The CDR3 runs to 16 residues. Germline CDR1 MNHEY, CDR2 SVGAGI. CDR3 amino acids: CASSSAGTSGGDTQYF. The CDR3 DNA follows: TGTGCCAGCAGTTCGGCCGGGACTAGCGGGGGAGATACGCAGTATTTT.

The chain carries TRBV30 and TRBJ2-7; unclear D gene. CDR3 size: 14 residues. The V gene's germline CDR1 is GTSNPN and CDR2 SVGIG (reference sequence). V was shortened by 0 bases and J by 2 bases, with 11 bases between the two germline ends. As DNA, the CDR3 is TGTGCCTGGAGTGTCGGAGCGCCCGCCTACGAGCAGTACTTC. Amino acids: CAWSVGAPAYEQYF.

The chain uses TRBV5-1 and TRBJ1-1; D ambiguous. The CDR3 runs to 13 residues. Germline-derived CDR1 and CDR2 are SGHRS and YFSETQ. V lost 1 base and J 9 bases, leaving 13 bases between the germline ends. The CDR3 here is CASSLSPSPKAFF. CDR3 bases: TGCGCCAGCAGCTTGTCCCCGTCTCCTAAAGCTTTCTTT.

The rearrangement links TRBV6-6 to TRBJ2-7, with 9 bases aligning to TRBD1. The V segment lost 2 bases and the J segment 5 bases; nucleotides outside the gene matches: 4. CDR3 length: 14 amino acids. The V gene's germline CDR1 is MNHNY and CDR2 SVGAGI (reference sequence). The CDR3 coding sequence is TGTGCCAGCAGTTACCAGGGACAGGGTAACGAGCAGTACTTC. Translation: CASSYQGQGNEQYF.

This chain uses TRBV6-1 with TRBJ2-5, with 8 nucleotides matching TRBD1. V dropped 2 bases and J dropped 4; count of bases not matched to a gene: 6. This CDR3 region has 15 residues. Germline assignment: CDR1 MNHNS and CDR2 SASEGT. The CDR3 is CASSEPAGGGETQYF. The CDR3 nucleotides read TGTGCCAGCAGTGAACCGGCAGGGGGCGGAGAGACCCAGTACTTC.

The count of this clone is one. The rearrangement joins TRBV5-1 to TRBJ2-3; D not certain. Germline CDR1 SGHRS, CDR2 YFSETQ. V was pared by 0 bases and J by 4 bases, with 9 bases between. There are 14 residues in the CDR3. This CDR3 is CASSLASYPDTQYF. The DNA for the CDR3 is TGCGCCAGCAGCTTGGCTAGTTATCCAGATACGCAGTATTTT.

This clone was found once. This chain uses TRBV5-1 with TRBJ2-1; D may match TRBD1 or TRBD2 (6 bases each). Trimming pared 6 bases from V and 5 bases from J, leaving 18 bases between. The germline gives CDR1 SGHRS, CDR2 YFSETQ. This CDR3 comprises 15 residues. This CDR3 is CASTPRGEYNNEQFF. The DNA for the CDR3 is TGCGCCAGCACCCCTAGGGGGGAGTATAACAATGAGCAGTTCTTC.

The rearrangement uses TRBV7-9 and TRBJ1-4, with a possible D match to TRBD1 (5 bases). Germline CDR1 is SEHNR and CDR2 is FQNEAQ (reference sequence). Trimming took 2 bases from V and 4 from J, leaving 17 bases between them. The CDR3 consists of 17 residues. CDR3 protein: CASSLRPLGENNEKLFF. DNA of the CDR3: TGTGCCAGCAGCTTAAGGCCCCTGGGGGAAAATAATGAAAAACTGTTTTTT.

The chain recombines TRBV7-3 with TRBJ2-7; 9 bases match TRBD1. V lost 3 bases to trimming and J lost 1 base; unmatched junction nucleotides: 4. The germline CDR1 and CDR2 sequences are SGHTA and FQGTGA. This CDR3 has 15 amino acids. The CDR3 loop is CASSLGTGNSYEQYF. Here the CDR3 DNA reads TGTGCCAGCAGCTTGGGGACAGGGAATTCCTACGAGCAGTACTTC.

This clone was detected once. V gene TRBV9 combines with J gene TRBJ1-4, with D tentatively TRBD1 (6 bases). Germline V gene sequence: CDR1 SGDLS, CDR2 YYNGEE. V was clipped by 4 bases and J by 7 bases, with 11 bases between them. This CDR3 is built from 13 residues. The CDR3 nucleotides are TGTGCCAGCAGCCCCCCGGGGGCTGAAAAACTGTTTTTT. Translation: CASSPPGAEKLFF.

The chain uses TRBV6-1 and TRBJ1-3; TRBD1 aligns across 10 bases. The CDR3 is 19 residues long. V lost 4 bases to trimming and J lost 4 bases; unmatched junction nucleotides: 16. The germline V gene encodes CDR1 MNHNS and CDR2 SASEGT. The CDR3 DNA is TGTGCCAGCAGTGCAACCCCGGGACAGGGGATGCTGGGAGGAAACACCATATATTTT. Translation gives CASSATPGQGMLGGNTIYF.

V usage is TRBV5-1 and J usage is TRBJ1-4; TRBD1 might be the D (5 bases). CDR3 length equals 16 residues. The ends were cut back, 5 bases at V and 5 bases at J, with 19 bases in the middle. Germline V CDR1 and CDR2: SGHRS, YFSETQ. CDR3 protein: CASRVTGSGPNEKLFF. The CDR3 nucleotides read TGCGCCAGCAGAGTAACAGGTAGTGGGCCAAATGAAAAACTGTTTTTT.

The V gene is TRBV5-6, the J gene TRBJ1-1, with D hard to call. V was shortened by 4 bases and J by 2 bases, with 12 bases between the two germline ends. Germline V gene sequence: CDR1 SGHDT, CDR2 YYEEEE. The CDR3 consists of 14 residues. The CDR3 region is CASSPRETNTEAFF. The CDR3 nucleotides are TGTGCCAGCAGCCCTCGCGAGACAAACACTGAAGCTTTCTTT.

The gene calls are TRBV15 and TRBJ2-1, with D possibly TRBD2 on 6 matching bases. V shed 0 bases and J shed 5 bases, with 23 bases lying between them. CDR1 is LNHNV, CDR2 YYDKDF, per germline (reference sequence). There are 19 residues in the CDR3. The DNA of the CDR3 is TGTGCCACCAGCAGAGATTTGGGGCGGGGCCCTCCCAGCGACAATGAGCAGTTCTTC. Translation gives CATSRDLGRGPPSDNEQFF.

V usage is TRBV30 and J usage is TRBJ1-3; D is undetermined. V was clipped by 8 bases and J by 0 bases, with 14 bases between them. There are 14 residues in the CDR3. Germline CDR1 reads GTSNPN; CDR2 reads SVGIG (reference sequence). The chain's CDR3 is CATTGSLSGNTIYF. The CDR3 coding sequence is TGTGCCACCACGGGGAGCCTCTCTGGAAACACCATATATTTT.

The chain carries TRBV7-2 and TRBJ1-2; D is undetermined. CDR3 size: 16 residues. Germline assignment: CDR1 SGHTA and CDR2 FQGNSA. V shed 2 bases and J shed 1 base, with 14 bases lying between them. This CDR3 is CASSLKNMAVNYGYTF. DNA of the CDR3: TGTGCCAGCAGCTTAAAAAATATGGCAGTTAACTATGGCTACACCTTC.

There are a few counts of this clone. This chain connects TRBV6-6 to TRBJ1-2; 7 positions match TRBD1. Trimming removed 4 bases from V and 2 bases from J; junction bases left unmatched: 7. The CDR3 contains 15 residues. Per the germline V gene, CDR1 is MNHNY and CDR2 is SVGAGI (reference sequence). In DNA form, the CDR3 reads TGTGCCAGCAGTTCGCGATCGACAGGGAACTATGGCTACACCTTC. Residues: CASSSRSTGNYGYTF.

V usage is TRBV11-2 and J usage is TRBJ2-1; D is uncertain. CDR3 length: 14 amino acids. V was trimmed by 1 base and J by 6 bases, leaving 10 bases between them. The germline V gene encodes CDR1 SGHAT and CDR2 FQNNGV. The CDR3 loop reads CASSLVPGVNEQFF. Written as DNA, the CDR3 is TGTGCCAGCAGCTTAGTCCCCGGAGTCAATGAGCAGTTCTTC. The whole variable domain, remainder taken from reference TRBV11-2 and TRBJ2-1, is EAGVAQSPRYKIIEKRQSVAFWCNPISGHATLYWYQQILGQGPKLLIQFQNNGVVDDSQLPKDRFSAERLKGVDSTLKIQPAKLEDSAVYLCASSLVPGVNEQFFGPGTRLTVL.

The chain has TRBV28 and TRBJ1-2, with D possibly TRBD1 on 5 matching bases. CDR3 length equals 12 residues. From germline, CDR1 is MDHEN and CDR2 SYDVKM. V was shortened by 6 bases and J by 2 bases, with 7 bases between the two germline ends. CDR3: CASSRDNYGYTF. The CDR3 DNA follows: TGTGCCAGCAGCCGGGACAACTATGGCTACACCTTC.

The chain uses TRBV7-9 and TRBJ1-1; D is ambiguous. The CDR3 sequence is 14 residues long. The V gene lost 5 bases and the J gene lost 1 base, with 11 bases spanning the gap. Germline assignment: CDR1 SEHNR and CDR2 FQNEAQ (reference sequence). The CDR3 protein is CASSRTRENTEAFF. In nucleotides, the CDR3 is TGTGCCAGCAGCCGCACCCGGGAGAACACTGAAGCTTTCTTT.

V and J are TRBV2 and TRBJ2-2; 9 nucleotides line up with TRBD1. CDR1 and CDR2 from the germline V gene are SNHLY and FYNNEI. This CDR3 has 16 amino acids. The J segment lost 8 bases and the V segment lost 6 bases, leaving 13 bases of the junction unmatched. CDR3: CASSDLPGQGLGELFF. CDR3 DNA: TGTGCCAGCAGCGATCTCCCGGGACAGGGCTTAGGGGAGCTGTTTTTT.

CDR3 sequence reads: CASSPLSGQGSEQYF. The DNA for the CDR3 is TGTGCCAGCTCACCACTTAGTGGGCAGGGGAGCGAGCAGTACTTC. The V call is TRBV18, the J call TRBJ2-7, with D perhaps TRBD1 (6 bases). CDR3 length: 15 residues. V shed 1 base and J shed 6 bases, with 16 bases lying between them. CDR1 is KGHSH and CDR2 is LQKENI in the germline V gene.

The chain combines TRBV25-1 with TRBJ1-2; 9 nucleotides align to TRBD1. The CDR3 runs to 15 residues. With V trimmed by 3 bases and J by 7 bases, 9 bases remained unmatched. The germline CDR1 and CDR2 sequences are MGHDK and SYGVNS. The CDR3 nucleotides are TGTGCCAGCAGTGAGCTGACAGGGGGGTTATCTGGCTACACCTTC. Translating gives CASSELTGGLSGYTF.